Described below is a single TCR beta chain sequence and its context. Its antigen remains unidentified. A read error may account for a junction end that differs from germline. The length of the CDR3 is 11 residues. The sample is drawn from a study of CD8 T cells in Susac syndrome. TCR beta sequencing was performed on blood CD8+ and CD4+ T cells. Study-wide results and caveats: The study recognized that the number of individuals in its TCR sequencing and HLA analysis was relatively small.

The authors reverse transcribed roughly 0.5 to 1 ug RNA with random hexamers. TCRdb re-derived calls from the immunoSEQ multiplex PCR reads in MiXCR, one entry per CDR3 protein. Among 150,000 or so distinct CDR3 sequences listed, roughly 95% were seen once. This TCR derives from a human donor with multiple sclerosis. This rearrangement joins TRBV23-1 to TRBJ2-7; perhaps D is TRBD1 or TRBD2 (5 bases each). TRBV23-1 is annotated as an ORF whose role is uncertain. The source material was CD4+ T cells from PBMCs. The CDR3 sequence is CASSQSGTPYF. In nucleotides, the CDR3 is TGCGCCAGCAGTCAATCCGGGACCCCCTATTTC.